This TCR beta chain was found in a study of OX40 agonist ivuxolimab in advanced cancers. For this clone: Its antigen is unknown.

Study results and caveats: Expanded clones were, on average, more numerous among CD8+ T cells than CD4+. At 0.1 to 3.0 mg/kg, clonal expansion of CD4+ and CD8+ blood T cells had occurred by week 6.

Only in-frame clones appear in the TCRdb table, and some are missing; sequencing was by immunoSEQ multiplex PCR. The data contain 75,000 to 90,000 clones, about 81% of them singletons. The study sampled blood at baseline, cycle 4 day 1, and cycle 7 day 1. The TCR sequence derives from an adult with an advanced solid tumor such as melanoma, head and neck, liver or kidney cancer. This sample comprised CD4+ or CD8+ T cells sorted from blood, obtained in a trial of the OX40 agonist ivuxolimab.

Here the CDR3 reads CASSSGPGTGNQPQHF. CDR3 in DNA: TGTGCCAGCAGCTCCGGACCCGGGACAGGGAATCAGCCCCAGCATTTT. The V gene is TRBV5-6, the J gene TRBJ1-5, with 9 bases identical to TRBD1. The V gene's germline CDR1 is SGHDT and CDR2 YYEEEE. The V and J ends lost 3 bases and 4 bases, in that order; junction bases with no gene match: 8. This CDR3 contains 16 residues.